These 19 T cell receptor beta chains came from one sample sequenced in a study of blood T cell repertoires in COVID-19. The repertoire was sequenced with immunoSEQ multiplex PCR; TCRdb's copy has only in-frame clones and lacks some. The sample comprises tens of thousands of clones, roughly four fifths of which are singletons, and 15% rests with the top ten. Sample: peripheral blood. All receptors come from a man older than 75 with acute or convalescent COVID-19.

This clone was observed a few times. This chain links TRBV5-1 with TRBJ1-1, with 7 bases matching TRBD1. The CDR3 totals 16 residues. The junction had 12 bases not matched to a gene; V was cut back by 7 bases and J by 0 bases. From germline, CDR1 is SGHRS and CDR2 YFSETQ. The DNA for the CDR3 is TGCGCCAGCTCTCTCTCAGGGGGGAGATTGAACACTGAAGCTTTCTTT. Translation gives CASSLSGGRLNTEAFF.

The CDR3 nucleotides read TGTGCCAGCAGTTACCGCTCAGGGACAGACTATGGCTACACCTTC. It encodes CASSYRSGTDYGYTF. This chain uses TRBV6-5 with TRBJ1-2; 7 positions match TRBD1. CDR1 is MNHEY, CDR2 SVGAGI, per germline. The CDR3 is 15 amino acids. The junction had 6 bases not matched to a gene; V was cut back by 2 bases and J by 3 bases.

The chain is built from TRBV7-9 and TRBJ1-2; TRBD1 might be the D (6 bases). Germline V gene data show CDR1 as SEHNR and CDR2 as FQNEAQ (reference sequence). V was cut by 7 bases and J by 7 bases, with 22 bases left in between. The CDR3 totals 15 residues. For the CDR3, the DNA is TGTGCCAGCACTGCGATAAACAGGGATGGTACTGGCTACACCTTC. Translating gives CASTAINRDGTGYTF.

The chain carries TRBV7-9 and TRBJ2-5, with TRBD2 matching over 9 bases. CDR3 size: 14 residues. Germline V CDR1 and CDR2: SEHNR, FQNEAQ (reference sequence). The V gene end was trimmed by 4 bases and the J gene end by 4 bases; junction bases not matched to a gene: 4. The CDR3 sequence: CASSSGLAAETQYF. For the CDR3, the DNA is TGTGCCAGCAGCTCGGGACTAGCAGCAGAGACCCAGTACTTC. Variable domain in full (rest from reference TRBV7-9 and TRBJ2-5): DTGVSQNPRHKITKRGQNVTFRCDPISEHNRLYWYRQTLGQGPEFLTYFQNEAQLEKSRLLSDRFSAERPKGSFSTLEIQRTEQGDSAMYLCASSSGLAAETQYFGPGTRLLVL.

The V call is TRBV7-8, the J call TRBJ2-7; 9 bases line up with TRBD1. Germline loops: CDR1 SGHVS, CDR2 FQNEAQ. The CDR3 spans 15 residues. V trimming: 5 bases; J trimming: 4 bases; junction bases outside the gene matches: 9. CDR3 coding DNA: TGTGCCAGCAGCCCGGACAGGGGTTGGAAGTACGAGCAGTACTTC. This encodes CASSPDRGWKYEQYF.

The V gene is TRBV6-5, the J gene TRBJ2-1; maybe TRBD2 (6 bases). Trimming cost V 6 bases and J 5 bases, with 11 bases left between them. The CDR3 runs to 13 residues. Per germline, CDR1 MNHEY and CDR2 SVGAGI. Here the CDR3 reads CASREGRDNEQFF. In nucleotides, the CDR3 is TGTGCCAGCAGGGAGGGACGCGACAATGAGCAGTTCTTC.

This clone was picked up a small number of times. V gene TRBV11-2 combines with J gene TRBJ1-4, with 11 bases lining up with TRBD1. After removal of 4 bases from V and 5 bases from J, the junction contained 9 bases not matched to a gene. The germline CDR1 and CDR2 sequences are SGHAT and FQNNGV. The CDR3 runs 17 residues. CDR3 bases: TGTGCCAGCAGCTCCCGGGACAGGGGGTGGCAAAATGAAAAACTGTTTTTT. Translated: CASSSRDRGWQNEKLFF.

V gene TRBV11-2 combines with J gene TRBJ2-5; D uncertain. The CDR3 length is 13 residues. Per the germline V gene, CDR1 is SGHAT and CDR2 is FQNNGV. V lost 1 base to trimming and J lost 5 bases, with 8 bases between them. In nucleotides, the CDR3 is TGTGCCAGCAGCTTAGGCACATGGGAGACCCAGTACTTC. Its translation: CASSLGTWETQYF.

CDR3 residues: CASSRADEQYF. In nucleotides, the CDR3 is TGTGCCAGCAGCCGAGCCGATGAGCAGTACTTC. V gene TRBV3-1 (or the pseudogene TRBV3-2) combines with J gene TRBJ2-7; D unclear. Germline values: CDR1 LGHDT, CDR2 YNNKEL (reference sequence). The CDR3 spans 11 residues. With 4 bases removed from V and 7 bases from J, the gap between germline ends came to 8 bases.

The V call is TRBV14, the J call TRBJ2-1, with 10 bases that match TRBD1. Germline loops: CDR1 SGHDN, CDR2 FVKESK. The CDR3 has 17 amino acids. The J segment lost 8 bases and the V segment lost 2 bases, leaving 12 bases of the junction unmatched. The CDR3 nucleotides are TGTGCCAGCAGCCAAAACATGCAGGGACAGGGGCTCGATGAGCAGTTCTTC. Its translation is CASSQNMQGQGLDEQFF.

This rearrangement joins TRBV18 to TRBJ1-1; D unresolved. Trimming left V 6 bases short and J 5 bases short, with 16 bases between. Germline V CDR1 and CDR2: KGHSH, LQKENI. The CDR3 covers 14 residues. The CDR3 bases are TGTGCCAGCTCCCGGGATTCGATCGGGACTGAAGCTTTCTTT. Translating gives CASSRDSIGTEAFF.

V usage is TRBV11-2 and J usage is TRBJ1-5; a possible D gene is TRBD1 (5 bases). The CDR3 contains 13 residues. Germline CDR1 is SGHAT and CDR2 is FQNNGV. Trimming left V 5 bases short and J 4 bases short, with 9 bases between. CDR3 in amino acids: CASSPGGNQPQHF. The DNA for the CDR3 is TGTGCCAGCAGCCCCGGGGGGAATCAGCCCCAGCATTTT.

The chain is built from TRBV2 and TRBJ2-6; D is undetermined. This CDR3 has 15 residues. Germline CDR1 SNHLY, CDR2 FYNNEI. Trimming pared 3 bases from V and 0 bases from J, leaving 6 bases between. The CDR3 coding sequence is TGTGCCAGCAGTGAGCTCAGCTCTGGGGCCAACGTCCTGACTTTC. Protein sequence: CASSELSSGANVLTF.

CDR3 sequence: CASSLEVGGSPLHF. In DNA, the CDR3 is TGTGCCAGCAGCTTAGAAGTGGGGGGTTCACCCCTCCACTTT. The V call is TRBV11-3, the J call TRBJ1-6, with D perhaps TRBD1 (5 bases). The CDR3 consists of 14 residues. The germline V gene encodes CDR1 SGHNT and CDR2 YENEEA. V was trimmed by 0 bases and J by 9 bases, leaving 9 bases between them.

The chain recombines TRBV30 with TRBJ2-7; D is perhaps TRBD1 (6 bases). CDR1 and CDR2 (germline): GTSNPN, SVGIG (reference sequence). Trimming shortened V by 3 bases and J by 3 bases, and 12 bases separated the two germline ends. The CDR3 extends over 13 amino acids. CDR3 in DNA: TGTGCCTGGAGCTCAGGGGCATTCTACGAGCAGTACTTC. It translates to CAWSSGAFYEQYF.

This chain's CDR3 is CASSLTGGVISTDTQYF. CDR3 sequence (DNA): TGCGCCAGCAGCTTGACAGGGGGCGTAATTAGCACAGATACGCAGTATTTT. This sequence joins TRBV5-1 and TRBJ2-3, with 9 bases fitting TRBD1. V shed 1 base and J 0 bases; nucleotides not matched to a gene: 6. There are 17 residues in the CDR3. Germline-derived CDR1 and CDR2 are SGHRS and YFSETQ.

V is TRBV11-2 and J is TRBJ2-5; no clear D. V shed 5 bases and J shed 0 bases, with 13 bases lying between them. The CDR3 covers 15 residues. CDR1 SGHAT and CDR2 FQNNGV come from the germline V gene. CDR3 sequence (DNA): TGTGCCAGCAGCCCCCCGCCCCAGTACCAAGAGACCCAGTACTTC. Protein product: CASSPPPQYQETQYF.

The V and J genes are TRBV3-1 (or the pseudogene TRBV3-2) and TRBJ2-4, with 9 bases fitting TRBD1. CDR3 length equals 14 residues. The germline V gene has CDR1 LGHDT and CDR2 YNNKEL (reference sequence). After removal of 5 bases from V and 8 bases from J, the junction contained 7 bases not matched to a gene. The CDR3 sequence: CASSFGTGMDIQYF. CDR3 coding DNA: TGTGCCAGCAGCTTCGGGACAGGGATGGACATTCAGTACTTC.

J is TRBJ1-5 and V is TRBV6-1; possible D gene TRBD1, 5 bases. The V end was cut by 3 bases, the J end by 0 bases, with 9 bases between. The CDR3 is 15 residues long. The germline V gene encodes CDR1 MNHNS and CDR2 SASEGT. The CDR3 DNA sequence: TGTGCCAGCAGTGAGGGACTTTATAGCAATCAGCCCCAGCATTTT. The encoded protein is CASSEGLYSNQPQHF.